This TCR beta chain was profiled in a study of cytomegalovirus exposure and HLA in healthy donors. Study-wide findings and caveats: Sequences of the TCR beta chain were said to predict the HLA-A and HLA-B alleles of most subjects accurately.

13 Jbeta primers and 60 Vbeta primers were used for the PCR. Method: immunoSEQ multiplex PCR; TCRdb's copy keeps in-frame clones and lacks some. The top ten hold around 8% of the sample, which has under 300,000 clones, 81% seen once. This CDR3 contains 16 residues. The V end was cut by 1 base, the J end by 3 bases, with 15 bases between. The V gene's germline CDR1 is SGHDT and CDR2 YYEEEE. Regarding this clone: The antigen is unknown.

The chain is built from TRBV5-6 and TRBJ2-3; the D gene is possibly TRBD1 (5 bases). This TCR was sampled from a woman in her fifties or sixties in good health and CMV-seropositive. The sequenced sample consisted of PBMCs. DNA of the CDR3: TGTGCCAGCAGCTTGCGGACACCTCAGAGGACAGATACGCAGTATTTT. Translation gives CASSLRTPQRTDTQYF. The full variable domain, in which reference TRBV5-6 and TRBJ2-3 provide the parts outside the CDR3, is DAGVTQSPTHLIKTRGQQVTLRCSPKSGHDTVSWYQQALGQGPQFIFQYYEEEERQRGNFPDRFSGHQFPNYSSELNVNALLLGDSALYLCASSLRTPQRTDTQYFGPGTRLTVL.